The 27 T cell receptor beta chains in this list originate from one sample, sequenced in a study of spatial heterogeneity in lung cancer. Time point denoted: sample taken at primary tumor resection. TCRdb re-called the 5' RACE reads through MiXCR, storing one row per CDR3 protein. The sample consists of around 87,000 distinct CDR3 sequences, roughly 12% of them appearing once. The sequencing used PBMCs, collected at surgery. The origin of the receptors is a male donor with early-stage non-small cell lung cancer.

This clonotype has ten or more counts. The V and J genes are TRBV20-1 and TRBJ2-2; tentatively, D is TRBD1 (6 bases). The V end lost 0 bases, the J end lost 4 bases, and 12 bases lay between the germline ends. The germline V gene has CDR1 DFQATT and CDR2 SNEGSKA (reference sequence). The CDR3 loop spans 15 amino acids. The DNA of the CDR3 is TGCAGTGCTAGAGAGGGGGCCCTCTCCACCGGGGAGCTGTTTTTT. Translation gives CSAREGALSTGELFF.

There are a few counts of this clonotype. The V call is TRBV20-1, the J call TRBJ1-2; 11 positions agree with TRBD1. The germline V gene has CDR1 DFQATT and CDR2 SNEGSKA (reference sequence). The CDR3 has 15 residues. The V and J ends lost 6 bases and 4 bases, in that order; junction bases with no gene match: 10. CDR3 sequence reads: CSAPNSGTGGYGYTF. The CDR3 DNA follows: TGCAGTGCGCCTAATTCCGGGACAGGGGGCTATGGCTACACCTTC.

The rearrangement links TRBV9 to TRBJ1-1; D not resolved. Trimming removed 4 bases at V and 6 bases at J, with 16 bases between. CDR3 size: 14 residues. Germline V gives CDR1 SGDLS, CDR2 YYNGEE. The DNA of the CDR3 is TGTGCCAGCAGCCCGTACCAAACTCTGGCTGAAGCTTTCTTT. Translated: CASSPYQTLAEAFF.

This clonotype was counted once. Mismatch with germline at one junction end may stem from a read error. The chain links TRBV5-4 to TRBJ2-7; D may correspond to TRBD1 or TRBD2 (6 bases each). The CDR3 runs to 16 residues. Germline V gives CDR1 SGHNT, CDR2 YYREEE (reference sequence). The CDR3 loop reads CASSLFTGARSYEQHF. Written as DNA, the CDR3 is TGTGCCAGCAGCTTGTTCACGGGGGCGAGGTCCTACGAGCAGCACTTC.

This clonotype has a handful of counts. The chain links TRBV19 to TRBJ2-4, with D perhaps assigned TRBD1 or TRBD2 (5 bases each). Trimming shortened V by 5 bases and J by 2 bases, and 22 bases separated the two germline ends. This CDR3 is 18 amino acids long. Germline V gives CDR1 LNHDA, CDR2 SQIVND (reference sequence). CDR3 bases: TGTGCCAGTAGTGACAAGCCGGGACCCAAGGGTTCCAAAAACATTCAGTACTTC. Residues: CASSDKPGPKGSKNIQYF.

Regarding this clonotype: A read error may account for a junction end that differs from germline. V is TRBV7-2 and J is TRBJ1-5, with D maybe TRBD1 (5 bases). This CDR3 has 14 residues. Germline CDR1 reads SGHTA; CDR2 reads FQGNSA. The CDR3 DNA follows: TGTGCCAGCAGCTTAGCAGGGGCCAATCAGCCCCGGCATTTT. Encoded protein: CASSLAGANQPRHF.

This clonotype has a handful of counts. The V and J genes are TRBV24-1 and TRBJ2-1; possibly TRBD2 for D (5 bases). The CDR3 length is 14 residues. V was cut by 10 bases and J by 1 base, with 13 bases left in between. CDR1 is KGHDR and CDR2 is SFDVKD in the germline V gene. This CDR3 is CATARGLSYNEQFF. CDR3 DNA: TGTGCCACGGCTCGAGGGTTATCCTACAATGAGCAGTTCTTC.

This clonotype turned up a few times. This rearrangement joins TRBV28 to TRBJ2-7; D is uncertain. Trimming left V 6 bases short and J 4 bases short, with 4 bases between. Germline-derived CDR1 and CDR2 are MDHEN and SYDVKM. This CDR3 is 10 amino acids long. CDR3 residues: CASRLYEQYF. CDR3 DNA: TGTGCCAGCAGATTGTACGAGCAGTACTTC.

Only a few counts were recorded for this clonotype. The genes are TRBV5-1 and TRBJ2-1; tentatively, D is TRBD1 (5 bases). Germline loops: CDR1 SGHRS, CDR2 YFSETQ. V was cut by 0 bases and J by 10 bases, with 14 bases left in between. The CDR3 loop spans 14 amino acids. The DNA for the CDR3 is TGCGCCAGCAGCTTGGATGCAGGGCGACGGGAGCAGTTCTTC. Protein product: CASSLDAGRREQFF.

This clonotype was recorded a few times. The rearrangement uses TRBV9 and TRBJ2-1; D could derive from TRBD1 or TRBD2 (5 bases each). From germline, CDR1 is SGDLS and CDR2 YYNGEE. The CDR3 extends over 17 amino acids. The germline V and J ends were trimmed by 0 bases and 1 base, with 14 bases remaining between them. For the CDR3, the DNA is TGTGCCAGCAGCGTAGGTGGGGGAATATCGTCCTACAATGAGCAGTTCTTC. It encodes CASSVGGGISSYNEQFF.

V gene TRBV29-1 combines with J gene TRBJ1-2; 9 bases line up with TRBD1. CDR3 length: 13 amino acids. The junction had 6 bases not matched to a gene; V was cut back by 2 bases and J by 8 bases. Germline V CDR1 and CDR2: SQVTM, ANQGSEA. This CDR3 reads CSVELGQGRGYTF. CDR3 coding DNA: TGCAGCGTTGAACTGGGACAGGGTCGCGGCTACACCTTC.

This clonotype was found a few times. This chain connects TRBV4-2 to TRBJ2-7; TRBD2 matches 8 bases. This CDR3 region has 15 residues. The ends lost 0 bases at V and 7 bases at J; junction bases unmatched: 8. CDR1 LGHNA and CDR2 YNFKEQ come from the germline V gene. The CDR3 nucleotides are TGTGCCAGCAGCCAAGATGGCGGGAGGTTTGGGGAGCAGTACTTC. Translated: CASSQDGGRFGEQYF.

This chain joins TRBV6-5 and TRBJ1-6; 9 nucleotides line up with TRBD1. From germline, CDR1 is MNHEY and CDR2 SVGAGI. The junction had 9 bases not matched to a gene; V was cut back by 6 bases and J by 9 bases. The CDR3 is 15 residues long. The CDR3 spells CASRGQGSRGSPLHF. The CDR3 region has the DNA TGTGCCAGCAGAGGACAGGGGTCCAGGGGTTCACCCCTCCACTTT.

This clonotype was detected a few times. The chain carries TRBV10-3 and TRBJ1-5; possibly TRBD1 for D (5 bases). Looked up from germline, CDR1 is ENHRY and CDR2 is SYGVKD. The CDR3 consists of 15 residues. V was clipped by 2 bases and J by 2 bases, with 10 bases between them. Here the CDR3 DNA reads TGTGCCATCAGTGAGGAATGGGGGGGCAATCAGCCCCAGCATTTT. Its translation is CAISEEWGGNQPQHF.

This rearrangement joins TRBV2 to TRBJ1-5, with D unresolved. The CDR3 spans 14 residues. V was cut by 7 bases and J by 0 bases, with 10 bases left in between. In germline, CDR1 is SNHLY, CDR2 FYNNEI. CDR3 protein: CASTEGRSNQPQHF. CDR3 nucleotides: TGTGCCAGCACCGAAGGGCGTAGCAATCAGCCCCAGCATTTT.

This clonotype was observed many times. CDR3 sequence reads: CATNPGQGTGELFF. The CDR3 region has the DNA TGTGCCACCAACCCGGGACAGGGGACCGGGGAGCTGTTTTTT. The gene calls are TRBV24-1 and TRBJ2-2; 10 positions match TRBD1. This CDR3 has 14 amino acids. Germline loops: CDR1 KGHDR, CDR2 SFDVKD. Trimming at V came to 8 bases and at J to 5 bases, leaving 4 bases not matched to a gene.

This clonotype was counted ten times or more. The chain employs TRBV12-3 or TRBV12-4 and TRBJ2-1; D is unresolved. V lost 7 bases to trimming and J lost 0 bases, with 7 bases between them. The CDR3 spans 13 residues. The CDR3 region is CASTFSSYNEQFF. The CDR3 DNA is TGTGCCAGCACCTTCAGCTCCTACAATGAGCAGTTCTTC.

The sample holds a few counts of this clonotype. The chain couples TRBV15 to TRBJ1-6, with TRBD1 matching 9 bases. Germline V CDR1 and CDR2: LNHNV, YYDKDF (reference sequence). The CDR3 has 15 residues. V trimming: 1 base; J trimming: 10 bases; junction bases outside the gene matches: 5. The CDR3 DNA reads TGTGCCACCAGCAGAGGACAGGGGGTAAACTCACCCCTCCACTTT. Its protein product is CATSRGQGVNSPLHF. Complete variable domain (other parts from reference TRBV15 and TRBJ1-6): DAMVIQNPRYQVTQFGKPVTLSCSQTLNHNVMYWYQQKSSQAPKLLFHYYDKDFNNEADTPDNFQSRRPNTSFCFLDIRSPGLGDTAMYLCATSRGQGVNSPLHFGNGTRLTVT.

The V and J genes are TRBV6-2 or TRBV6-3 and TRBJ1-2; no definite D call. Germline CDR1 is MNHEY and CDR2 is SVGEGT. Between the trimmed V and J ends, which lost 5 bases and 4 bases, there was a span of 8 bases. This CDR3 region has 12 residues. CDR3 amino acids: CASSMQTYGYTF. CDR3 coding DNA: TGTGCCAGCAGTATGCAGACCTATGGCTACACCTTC.

On this clonotype itself: This sequence may be a read error, since a much larger clone differs from it by one base. The rearrangement uses TRBV4-3 and TRBJ2-1; D may be TRBD2 (6 bases). V was clipped by 0 bases and J by 5 bases, with 14 bases between them. Germline values: CDR1 LGHNA, CDR2 YSLEER. CDR3 length equals 16 residues. The CDR3 nucleotides read TGCGCCAGCAGCCAAGAGACGGGAGAAACCAACAATGAGCAGTTCTTC. It encodes CASSQETGETNNEQFF.

This clonotype was seen ten or more times. This chain joins TRBV27 and TRBJ1-1; no firm D call. The CDR3 contains 14 residues. The germline gives CDR1 MNHEY, CDR2 SMNVEV (reference sequence). Trimming removed 3 bases at V and 0 bases at J, with 8 bases between. The CDR3 DNA reads TGTGCCAGCAGTTTGCGACTGATGAACACTGAAGCTTTCTTT. Protein: CASSLRLMNTEAFF.

The chain uses TRBV20-1 and TRBJ1-5; D not certain. The V end lost 3 bases, the J end lost 4 bases, and 10 bases lay between the germline ends. This CDR3 region has 13 residues. Germline CDR1 is DFQATT and CDR2 is SNEGSKA (reference sequence). In DNA form, the CDR3 reads TGCAGTGCTAGGTCAGAAACAAATCAGCCCCAGCATTTT. Its translation: CSARSETNQPQHF.

This chain connects TRBV25-1 to TRBJ2-3, with D unresolved. Trimming removed 1 base at V and 2 bases at J, with 4 bases between. This CDR3 is built from 13 residues. CDR1 is MGHDK and CDR2 is SYGVNS in the germline V gene. The CDR3 DNA is TGTGCCAGCAGTGAATCAGCCACAGATACGCAGTATTTT. Translation gives CASSESATDTQYF.

In its sample, this clonotype was seen a few times. The V and J genes are TRBV7-8 and TRBJ2-2; possibly TRBD2 for D (5 bases). This CDR3 spans 16 amino acids. V dropped 1 base and J dropped 2 bases, with 11 bases sitting between them. The V gene's germline CDR1 is SGHVS and CDR2 FQNEAQ. This chain's CDR3 is CASSLVTGFNTGELFF. CDR3 nucleotide sequence: TGTGCCAGCAGCTTAGTCACGGGGTTTAACACCGGGGAGCTGTTTTTT.

The V call is TRBV14, the J call TRBJ1-2; D remains ambiguous. CDR3 length: 15 amino acids. Trimming took off 1 base at V and 2 bases at J, with 11 bases between the two ends. In germline, CDR1 is SGHDN, CDR2 FVKESK. CDR3 sequence reads: CASSQGPERNYGYTF. The CDR3 bases are TGTGCCAGCAGCCAAGGCCCCGAACGAAACTATGGCTACACCTTC. Supplemented by reference TRBV14 and TRBJ1-2, the full variable domain reads EAGVTQFPSHSVIEKGQTVTLRCDPISGHDNLYWYRRVMGKEIKFLLHFVKESKQDESGMPNNRFLAERTGGTYSTLKVQPAELEDSGVYFCASSQGPERNYGYTFGSGTRLTVV.

This chain connects TRBV2 to TRBJ2-4; D is possibly TRBD2 (6 bases). CDR1 SNHLY and CDR2 FYNNEI come from the germline V gene. Deletions cut 3 bases from V and 15 bases from J, with 15 bases between. This CDR3 is 12 amino acids long. CDR3 in DNA: TGTGCCAGCAGTGATGAAGAGGCGGGGTGGTACTTC. It codes for CASSDEEAGWYF. Complete variable domain (other parts from reference TRBV2 and TRBJ2-4): EPEVTQTPSHQVTQMGQEVILRCVPISNHLYFYWYRQILGQKVEFLVSFYNNEISEKSEIFDDQFSVERPDGSNFTLKIRSTKLEDSAMYFCASSDEEAGWYFGAGTRLSVL.

The sample holds a few counts of this clonotype. The rearrangement links TRBV6-1 to TRBJ1-1; D remains ambiguous. This CDR3 region has 13 residues. Trimming took off 0 bases at V and 11 bases at J, with 13 bases between the two ends. Germline CDR1 and CDR2: MNHNS and SASEGT. The CDR3 is CASSEAFRVSAFF. The CDR3 DNA sequence: TGTGCCAGCAGTGAAGCGTTCCGGGTTTCGGCTTTCTTT.